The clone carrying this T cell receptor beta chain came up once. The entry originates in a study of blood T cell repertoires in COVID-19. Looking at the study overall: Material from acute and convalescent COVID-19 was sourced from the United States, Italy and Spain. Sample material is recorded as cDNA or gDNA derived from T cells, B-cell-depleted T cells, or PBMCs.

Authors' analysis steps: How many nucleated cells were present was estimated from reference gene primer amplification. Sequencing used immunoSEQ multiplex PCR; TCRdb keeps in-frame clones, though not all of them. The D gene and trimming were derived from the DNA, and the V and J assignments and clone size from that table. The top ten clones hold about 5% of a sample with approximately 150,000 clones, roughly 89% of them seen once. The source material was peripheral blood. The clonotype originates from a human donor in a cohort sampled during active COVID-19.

CDR3 DNA sequence: TGTGCCAGCAGTATACAGGGTTTCGAGACCCAGTACTTC. Translation gives CASSIQGFETQYF. The chain joins TRBV6-5 to TRBJ2-5, with a weak D call TRBD1 (6 bases). The CDR3 loop spans 13 amino acids. The ends were cut back, 5 bases at V and 5 bases at J, with 12 bases in the middle. Germline V lookup: CDR1 MNHEY, CDR2 SVGAGI.